This T cell receptor beta chain stems from a study of CD8+CD57+ T cells in acquired aplastic anemia. Investigators profiled TCR beta VDJ and CDR3 from genomic DNA template. TCRdb independently ran MiXCR on the reads; one entry per CDR3 protein. In the table there are roughly 200,000 distinct CDR3 sequences, roughly three fifths of which are singletons. Patients sequenced had flow cytometry evidence of CD8+CD57+ cell expansion. V lost 0 bases, J lost 4 bases, and 2 bases stayed unmatched. This CDR3 comprises 14 residues. The V gene's germline CDR1 is MGHRA and CDR2 YSYEKL. Many counts were recorded for this clonotype.

The chain couples TRBV4-1 to TRBJ2-5, with 7 positions matching TRBD1. The source of this sequence is a human donor with aplastic anemia. Sequencing was done on a sample of sorted CD4+, CD8+, or CD8+CD57+ T cells (not recorded which) from PBMCs. In DNA, the CDR3 is TGCGCCAGCAGCCAAGAAAACAGGGGAGAGACCCAGTACTTC. Translating gives CASSQENRGETQYF.